These 24 T cell receptor beta chains came from one sample sequenced in a study of graft-versus-host responses after intestinal transplantation. Co-plating was performed using roughly 200,000 CFSE-labeled responder cells and roughly 200,000 irradiated, violet-dye-labeled stimulator cells. Method: immunoSEQ multiplex PCR; TCRdb's copy keeps in-frame clones and lacks some. The sample consists of about 22,000 clones, about 43% of them appearing once. The material sequenced was alloreactive CD8+ T cells from a mixed lymphocyte reaction culture, taken before intestinal transplant. Subset described: CFSE-low proliferating T cells sorted from roughly six-day pre-transplant mixed lymphocyte reaction (GvH or HvG direction). Every receptor here comes from a human patient who received an intestinal transplant.

The chain has TRBV9 and TRBJ2-1; 10 bases match TRBD2. CDR1 is SGDLS, CDR2 YYNGEE, per germline. This CDR3 is built from 15 residues. V shed 4 bases, J shed 1 base, and the junction held 2 bases outside the gene matches. The CDR3 region is CASSLAGESYNEQFF. The CDR3 DNA reads TGTGCCAGCAGCCTAGCGGGGGAGTCCTACAATGAGCAGTTCTTC.

V is TRBV5-6 and J is TRBJ1-5; D perhaps matches TRBD1 (6 bases). This CDR3 has 13 amino acids. Per germline, CDR1 SGHDT and CDR2 YYEEEE. V lost 4 bases and J 4 bases, leaving 9 bases between the germline ends. The CDR3 spells CASSTQGNQPQHF. The CDR3, as DNA: TGTGCCAGCAGCACACAGGGAAATCAGCCCCAGCATTTT.

This clone was seen only a few times. J is TRBJ2-1 and V is TRBV5-1; tentative D call: TRBD1 (6 bases). The V end was cut by 1 base, the J end by 7 bases, with 12 bases between. The CDR3 is 14 amino acids. Germline CDR1 reads SGHRS; CDR2 reads YFSETQ. CDR3 bases: TGCGCCAGCAGCTTGACAGGGTGGGGGAATGAGCAGTTCTTC. Translating it yields CASSLTGWGNEQFF.

The V call is TRBV19, the J call TRBJ2-2; D is possibly TRBD2 (6 bases). CDR3 size: 14 residues. In germline, CDR1 is LNHDA, CDR2 SQIVND (reference sequence). Trimming left V 6 bases short and J 0 bases short, with 8 bases between. CDR3 bases: TGTGCCAGTAGAGGACTACCGAACACCGGGGAGCTGTTTTTT. Its protein is CASRGLPNTGELFF.

By its share, this clone is medium-sized (0.01 to 0.1%). The V call is TRBV6-5, the J call TRBJ2-7; D ambiguous. CDR1 and CDR2 (germline): MNHEY, SVGAGI. V gave up 5 bases and J gave up 3 bases, with 11 bases separating them. The CDR3 is 13 residues long. CDR3 region: CASSLTVNYEQYF. The CDR3 region has the DNA TGTGCCAGCAGTCTGACTGTGAACTACGAGCAGTACTTC.

The chain has TRBV13 and TRBJ2-5, with D uncertain. Trimming removed 5 bases at V and 5 bases at J, with 18 bases between. CDR3 length equals 15 residues. Germline V gene lookup returns CDR1 PRHDT and CDR2 FYEKMQ (reference sequence). As DNA, the CDR3 is TGTGCCAGCAGCGTTCGACAAGTATTTGGGGAGACCCAGTACTTC. This translates into CASSVRQVFGETQYF.

In its sample, this clone was seen many times. The V call is TRBV7-9, the J call TRBJ2-1, with a tentative D call TRBD2 (6 bases). CDR3 length: 15 amino acids. The V gene's germline CDR1 is SEHNR and CDR2 FQNEAQ (reference sequence). V was clipped by 1 base and J by 0 bases, with 7 bases between them. CDR3 sequence reads: CASSLGEVSYNEQFF. The CDR3 bases are TGTGCCAGCAGCTTAGGGGAGGTCTCCTACAATGAGCAGTTCTTC.

This clone counts as medium-sized. The chain recombines TRBV7-9 with TRBJ2-7; D uncertain. The CDR3 runs to 12 residues. V was clipped by 1 base and J by 7 bases, with 8 bases between them. CDR1 is SEHNR, CDR2 FQNEAQ, per germline (reference sequence). DNA for the CDR3: TGTGCCAGCAGCTTAGAGCTCGGGGAGCAGTACTTC. Its translation is CASSLELGEQYF.

V is TRBV4-1 and J is TRBJ2-5; TRBD1 agrees at 7 bases. The last part of the DNA fits TRBJ2-7 better; the J call may be wrong. The germline V gene encodes CDR1 MGHRA and CDR2 YSYEKL. The CDR3 has 18 residues. The CDR3 loop reads CASSQDGNVYGDSYEQYF. CDR3 in DNA: TGCGCCAGCAGCCAAGATGGTAATGTTTATGGGGACAGCTACGAGCAGTACTTC.

The chain combines TRBV28 with TRBJ1-2; no clear D. Germline V gives CDR1 MDHEN, CDR2 SYDVKM. Trimming stripped 4 bases from V and 6 bases from J, with 12 bases between. The CDR3 extends over 13 amino acids. The CDR3 region has the DNA TGTGCCAGCAGTTCCCATTCGCGGGATGGCTACACCTTC. This translates into CASSSHSRDGYTF.

Judged by abundance, this clone is medium-sized. V is TRBV6-7 and J is TRBJ1-1; D is unresolved. TRBV6-7 is annotated as an ORF whose role is uncertain. With 8 bases removed from V and 3 bases from J, the gap between germline ends came to 7 bases. The CDR3 is 11 residues long. CDR3 amino acids: CASFFHTEAFF. Here the CDR3 DNA reads TGTGCCAGCTTCTTCCACACTGAAGCTTTCTTT.

This chain joins TRBV7-9 and TRBJ1-4, with D possibly being TRBD1 (6 bases). The CDR3 has 15 amino acids. Trimming left V 5 bases short and J 5 bases short, with 15 bases between. Germline CDR1 SEHNR, CDR2 FQNEAQ (reference sequence). The CDR3 nucleotides read TGTGCCAGCAGCGCCCCGGGACACTTAAATGAAAAACTGTTTTTT. This translates into CASSAPGHLNEKLFF.

The chain uses TRBV6-6 and TRBJ1-1, with D perhaps matching TRBD1 (6 bases). Trimming took off 5 bases at V and 6 bases at J, with 13 bases between the two ends. Germline loops: CDR1 MNHNY, CDR2 SVGAGI (reference sequence). The CDR3 sequence is 13 residues long. This CDR3 reads CASSPGVTAEAFF. The CDR3 region has the DNA TGTGCCAGCAGTCCAGGGGTGACGGCTGAAGCTTTCTTT.

V usage is TRBV6-6 and J usage is TRBJ2-7; D gene ambiguous. The germline V gene encodes CDR1 MNHNY and CDR2 SVGAGI (reference sequence). The CDR3 is 16 amino acids. V was cut by 0 bases and J by 0 bases, with 12 bases left in between. The CDR3 loop is CASSYSGSEISYEQYF. The CDR3 region has the DNA TGTGCCAGCAGTTACTCAGGGTCCGAAATCTCCTACGAGCAGTACTTC.

J is TRBJ1-5 and V is TRBV10-2; 7 positions match TRBD1. CDR3 size: 15 residues. V lost 6 bases to trimming and J lost 7 bases; unmatched junction nucleotides: 12. Germline lookup yields CDR1 WSHSY and CDR2 SAAADI. The CDR3 DNA sequence: TGCGCCAGCAGCCGGGCTGGACAGGCTGGACAGCCCCAGCATTTT. Protein product: CASSRAGQAGQPQHF.

This clone counts as medium-sized. V and J are TRBV10-3 and TRBJ2-7; TRBD2 agrees at 9 bases. Germline assignment: CDR1 ENHRY and CDR2 SYGVKD. Losses at the gene ends were 6 bases for V and 3 bases for J; bases not matched to a gene: 3. This CDR3 has 13 amino acids. The CDR3 DNA reads as TGTGCCATCAGGGGAGCGGGAGGCTACGAGCAGTACTTC. It is translated as CAIRGAGGYEQYF.

The V call is TRBV5-1, the J call TRBJ2-5, with 12 bases fitting TRBD2. Trimming cost V 3 bases and J 1 base; bases outside gene matches: 4. Germline CDR1 reads SGHRS; CDR2 reads YFSETQ. This CDR3 has 16 residues. The CDR3 sequence: CASSWTSGIPQETQYF. CDR3 sequence (DNA): TGCGCCAGCAGCTGGACTAGCGGGATCCCCCAAGAGACCCAGTACTTC.

By share, this clone counts as medium-sized. This chain links TRBV5-4 with TRBJ1-2, with no clear D. Germline loops: CDR1 SGHNT, CDR2 YYREEE (reference sequence). The CDR3 consists of 13 residues. V lost 4 bases, J lost 3 bases, and 10 bases lay in between. The CDR3 spells CASSPVPDYGYTF. The CDR3 bases are TGTGCCAGCAGCCCCGTCCCCGACTATGGCTACACCTTC.

A single count supports this clone. The V gene is TRBV5-1, the J gene TRBJ2-2; D remains unclear. V was shortened by 4 bases and J by 0 bases, with 4 bases between the two germline ends. The CDR3 is 13 residues long. Per germline, CDR1 SGHRS and CDR2 YFSETQ. The CDR3 DNA is TGCGCCAGCAGCGCCGCGAACACCGGGGAGCTGTTTTTT. Protein: CASSAANTGELFF.

The chain uses TRBV7-8 and TRBJ2-2; TRBD2 is a possible D gene (5 bases). Germline-derived CDR1 and CDR2 are SGHVS and FQNEAQ. Deletions cut 2 bases from V and 6 bases from J, with 13 bases between. This CDR3 contains 15 residues. The CDR3: CASSLSPGSPGELFF. Here the CDR3 DNA reads TGTGCCAGCAGCTTATCTCCGGGGAGCCCCGGGGAGCTGTTTTTT.

This clone was seen more than once but under ten times. This chain joins TRBV6-5 and TRBJ1-2, with D perhaps matching TRBD1 (5 bases). CDR1 is MNHEY, CDR2 SVGAGI, per germline. The CDR3 runs 14 residues. The V and J ends lost 6 bases and 4 bases respectively, with 15 bases between them. The CDR3 sequence is CASRPPRGTYGYTF. CDR3 DNA sequence: TGTGCCAGCAGACCACCGAGGGGCACCTATGGCTACACCTTC.

This clone was seen a few times. The chain carries TRBV4-1 and TRBJ2-5; 7 nucleotides align to TRBD2. CDR3 length equals 19 residues. Germline V gene sequence: CDR1 MGHRA, CDR2 YSYEKL. Losses at the gene ends were 0 bases for V and 5 bases for J; bases not matched to a gene: 18. The CDR3 nucleotides read TGCGCCAGCAGCCAAGATTTGGCGGTAGCGGGCCCTAGGGTGGAGACCCAGTACTTC. It specifies CASSQDLAVAGPRVETQYF.

The chain uses TRBV11-2 and TRBJ1-2; 7 nucleotides match TRBD1. Germline V gene sequence: CDR1 SGHAT, CDR2 FQNNGV. This CDR3 is 13 amino acids long. After removal of 3 bases from V and 7 bases from J, the junction contained 5 bases not matched to a gene. The CDR3 region is CASSLTGIGGYTF. In DNA form, the CDR3 reads TGTGCCAGCAGCTTGACAGGGATCGGTGGCTACACCTTC.

The chain is built from TRBV7-9 and TRBJ2-5, with D perhaps given as TRBD1 or TRBD2 (6 bases each). The CDR3 extends over 14 amino acids. V was cut by 1 base and J by 6 bases, with 12 bases left in between. Per germline, CDR1 SEHNR and CDR2 FQNEAQ (reference sequence). CDR3 sequence (DNA): TGTGCCAGCAGCTTAGGGCAAGGGGGGAAGACCCAGTACTTC. As protein: CASSLGQGGKTQYF.